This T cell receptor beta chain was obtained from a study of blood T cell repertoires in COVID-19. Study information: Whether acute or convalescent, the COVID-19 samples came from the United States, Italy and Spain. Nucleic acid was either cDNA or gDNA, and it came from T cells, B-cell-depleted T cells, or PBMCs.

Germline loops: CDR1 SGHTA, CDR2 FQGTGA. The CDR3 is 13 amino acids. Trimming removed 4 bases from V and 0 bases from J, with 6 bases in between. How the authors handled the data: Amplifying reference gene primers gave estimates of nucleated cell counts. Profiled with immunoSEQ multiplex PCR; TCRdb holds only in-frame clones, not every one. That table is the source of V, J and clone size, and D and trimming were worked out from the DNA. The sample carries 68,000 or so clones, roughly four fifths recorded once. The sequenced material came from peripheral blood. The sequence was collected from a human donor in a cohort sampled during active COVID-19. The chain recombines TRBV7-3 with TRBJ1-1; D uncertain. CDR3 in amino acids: CASSSSMNTEAFF. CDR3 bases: TGTGCCAGCAGCTCTAGCATGAACACTGAAGCTTTCTTT.